This T cell receptor beta chain was documented in a study of response to subunit inactivated influenza vaccine. MiXCR was run by TCRdb on the RT-PCR reads, yielding one entry per CDR3 protein. Found here are 500,000 to 700,000 distinct CDR3 sequences, approximately 20% of them singletons; the top ten hold 2.5% to 3.5%. The table lists this clonotype with a few counts. The CDR3 end shows no conserved phenylalanine or tryptophan, and so a read error is likely. This sample also belongs to another study, concerning T cells expressing NK-cell markers. That study adds: As the method of synthesis, 5'RACE template switching with UMIs yielded TCR beta cDNA. The authors derived TCR beta repertoires from sorted CD3+CD56+NKG2C+, CD3+CD56+NKG2C- and CD3+CD56-NKG2C+ T cells.

This material consisted of CD4+ T cells sorted from PBMCs, taken roughly 12 days after vaccination. The source of this sequence is a man aged 45-65 years who received an inactivated influenza vaccine.

CDR3 DNA sequence: TGTGCCATCTCATCGCTGGGCCGGGGCGAGTCCTACAATGAGCAGTTCTCC. As protein: CAISSLGRGESYNEQFS. The chain is built from TRBV10-3 and TRBJ2-1; D is possibly TRBD1 or TRBD2 (5 bases each). V lost 8 bases to trimming and J lost 1 base, with 21 bases between them. This CDR3 is 17 amino acids long. Germline CDR1 reads ENHRY; CDR2 reads SYGVKD.